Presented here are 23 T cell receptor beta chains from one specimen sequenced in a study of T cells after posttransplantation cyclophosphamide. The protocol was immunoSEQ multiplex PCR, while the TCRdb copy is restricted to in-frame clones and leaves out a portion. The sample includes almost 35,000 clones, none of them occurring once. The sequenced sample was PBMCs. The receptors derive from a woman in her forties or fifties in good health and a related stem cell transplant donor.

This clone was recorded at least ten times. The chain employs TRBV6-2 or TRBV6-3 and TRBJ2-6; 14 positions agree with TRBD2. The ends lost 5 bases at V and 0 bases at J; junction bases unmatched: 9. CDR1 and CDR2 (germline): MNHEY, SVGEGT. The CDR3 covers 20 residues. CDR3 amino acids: CASSPRTSGRFSSGANVLTF. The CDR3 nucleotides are TGTGCCAGCAGTCCTCGGACTAGCGGGAGGTTTAGCTCTGGGGCCAACGTCCTGACTTTC.

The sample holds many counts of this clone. CDR3 region: CASSQVAGTDTQYF. Here the CDR3 DNA reads TGTGCCAGCAGCCAGGTCGCAGGCACAGATACGCAGTATTTT. V is TRBV4-2 and J is TRBJ2-3, with D unclear. V shed 3 bases and J shed 1 base, with 8 bases lying between them. Germline CDR1 and CDR2: LGHNA and YNFKEQ. CDR3 length equals 14 residues.

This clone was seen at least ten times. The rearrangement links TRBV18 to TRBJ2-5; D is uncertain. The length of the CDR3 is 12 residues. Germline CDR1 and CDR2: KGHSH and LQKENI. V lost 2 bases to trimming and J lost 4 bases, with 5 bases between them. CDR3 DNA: TGTGCCAGCTCACCATCCGGAGAGACCCAGTACTTC. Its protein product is CASSPSGETQYF.

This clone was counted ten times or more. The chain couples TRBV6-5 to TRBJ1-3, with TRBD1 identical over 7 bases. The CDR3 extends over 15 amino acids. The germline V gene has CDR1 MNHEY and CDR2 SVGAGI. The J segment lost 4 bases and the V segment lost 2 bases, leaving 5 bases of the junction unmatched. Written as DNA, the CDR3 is TGTGCCAGCAGTTACGACAGGGAGTTCGGAAACACCATATATTTT. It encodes CASSYDREFGNTIYF.

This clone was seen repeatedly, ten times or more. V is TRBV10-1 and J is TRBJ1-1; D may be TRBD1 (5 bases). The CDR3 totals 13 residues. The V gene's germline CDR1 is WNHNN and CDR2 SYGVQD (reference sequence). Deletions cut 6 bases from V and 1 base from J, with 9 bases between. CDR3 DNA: TGCGCCAGCAGGAGGGGTGCGAACACTGAAGCTTTCTTT. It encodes CASRRGANTEAFF.

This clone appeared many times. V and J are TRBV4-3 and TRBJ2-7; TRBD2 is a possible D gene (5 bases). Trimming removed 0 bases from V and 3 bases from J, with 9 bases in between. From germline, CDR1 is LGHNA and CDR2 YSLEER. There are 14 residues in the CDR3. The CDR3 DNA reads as TGCGCCAGCAGCCAAGACCGGGGTATCTACGAGCAGTACTTC. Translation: CASSQDRGIYEQYF.

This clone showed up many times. The CDR3 is CASSLAGGGAYEQYF. Here the CDR3 DNA reads TGTGCCAGCAGCTTAGCGGGCGGGGGGGCCTACGAGCAGTACTTC. This chain joins TRBV7-9 and TRBJ2-7; 9 nucleotides align to TRBD2. The CDR3 has 15 residues. The germline gives CDR1 SEHNR, CDR2 FQNEAQ (reference sequence). Trimming at V came to 0 bases and at J to 2 bases, leaving 2 bases not matched to a gene.

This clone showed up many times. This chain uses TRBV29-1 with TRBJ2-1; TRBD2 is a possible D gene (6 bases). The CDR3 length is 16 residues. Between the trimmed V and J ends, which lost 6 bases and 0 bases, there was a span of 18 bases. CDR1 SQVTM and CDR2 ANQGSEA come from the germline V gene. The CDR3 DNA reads TGCAGCGTCCTCCTTCAACAAGCGGGCTCCTACAATGAGCAGTTCTTC. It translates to CSVLLQQAGSYNEQFF.

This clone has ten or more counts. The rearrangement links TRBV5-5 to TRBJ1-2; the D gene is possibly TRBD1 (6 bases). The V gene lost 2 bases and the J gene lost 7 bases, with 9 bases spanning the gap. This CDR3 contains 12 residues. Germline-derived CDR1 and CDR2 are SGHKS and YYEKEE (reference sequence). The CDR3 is CASSFYRAGYTF. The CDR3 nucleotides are TGTGCCAGCAGCTTTTACAGGGCTGGCTACACCTTC.

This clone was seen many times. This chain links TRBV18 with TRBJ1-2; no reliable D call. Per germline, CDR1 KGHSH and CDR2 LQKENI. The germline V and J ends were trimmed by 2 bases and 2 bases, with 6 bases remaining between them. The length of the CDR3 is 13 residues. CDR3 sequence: CASSPEPNYGYTF. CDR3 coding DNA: TGTGCCAGCTCACCAGAGCCGAACTATGGCTACACCTTC.

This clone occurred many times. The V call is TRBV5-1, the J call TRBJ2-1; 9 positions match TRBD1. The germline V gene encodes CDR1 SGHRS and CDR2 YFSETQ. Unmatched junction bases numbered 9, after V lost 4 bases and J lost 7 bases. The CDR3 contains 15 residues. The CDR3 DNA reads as TGCGCCAGCAGCCAAGGGACAGGGAGCGGGAATGAGCAGTTCTTC. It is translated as CASSQGTGSGNEQFF.

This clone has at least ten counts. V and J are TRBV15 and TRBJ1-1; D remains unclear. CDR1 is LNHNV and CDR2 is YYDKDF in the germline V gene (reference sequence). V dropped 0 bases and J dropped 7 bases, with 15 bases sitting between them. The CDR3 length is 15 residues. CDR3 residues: CATSRDKALSFEAFF. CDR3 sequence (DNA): TGTGCCACCAGCAGAGATAAGGCCCTTAGCTTTGAAGCTTTCTTT.

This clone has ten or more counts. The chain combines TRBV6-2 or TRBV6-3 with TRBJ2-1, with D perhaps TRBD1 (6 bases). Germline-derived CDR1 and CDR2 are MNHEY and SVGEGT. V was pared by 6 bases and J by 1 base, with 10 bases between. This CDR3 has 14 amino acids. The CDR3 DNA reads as TGTGCCAGCAGAGACAGGTGGTCCTACAATGAGCAGTTCTTC. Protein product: CASRDRWSYNEQFF.

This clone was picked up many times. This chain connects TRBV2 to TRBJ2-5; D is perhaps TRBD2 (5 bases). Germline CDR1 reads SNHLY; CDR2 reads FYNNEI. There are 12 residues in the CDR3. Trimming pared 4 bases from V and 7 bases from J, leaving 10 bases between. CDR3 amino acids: CASSAEGATQYF. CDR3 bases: TGTGCCAGCAGTGCCGAGGGCGCGACCCAGTACTTC.

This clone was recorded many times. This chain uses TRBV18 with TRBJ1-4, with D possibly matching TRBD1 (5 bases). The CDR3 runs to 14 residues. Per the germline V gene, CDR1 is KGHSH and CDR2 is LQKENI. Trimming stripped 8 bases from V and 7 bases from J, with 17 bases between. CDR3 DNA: TGTGCCAGCCCCTCGACAACAGGATCTGAAAAACTGTTTTTT. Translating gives CASPSTTGSEKLFF.

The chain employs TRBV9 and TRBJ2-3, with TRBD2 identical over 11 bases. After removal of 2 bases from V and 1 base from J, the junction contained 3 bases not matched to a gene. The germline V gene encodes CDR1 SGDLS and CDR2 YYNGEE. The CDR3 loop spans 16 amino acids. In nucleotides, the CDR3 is TGTGCCAGCAGCGTTGTACTAGCGGGAGGCACAGATACGCAGTATTTT. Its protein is CASSVVLAGGTDTQYF.

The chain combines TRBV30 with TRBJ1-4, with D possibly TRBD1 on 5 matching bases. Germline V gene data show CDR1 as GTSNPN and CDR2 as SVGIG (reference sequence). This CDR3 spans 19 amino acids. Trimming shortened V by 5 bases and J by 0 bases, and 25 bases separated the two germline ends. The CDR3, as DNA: TGTGCCTGGCTTGGGCAAGACAGAGACCCGACCTCAACTAATGAAAAACTGTTTTTT. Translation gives CAWLGQDRDPTSTNEKLFF.

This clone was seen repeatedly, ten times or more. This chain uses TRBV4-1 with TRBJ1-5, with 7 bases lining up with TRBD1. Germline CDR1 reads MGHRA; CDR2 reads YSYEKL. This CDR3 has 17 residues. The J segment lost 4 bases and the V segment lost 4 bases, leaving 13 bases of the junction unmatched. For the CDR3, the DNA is TGCGCCAGCAGCCTACGCCCGCTGACAGGGCGAAATCAGCCCCAGCATTTT. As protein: CASSLRPLTGRNQPQHF.

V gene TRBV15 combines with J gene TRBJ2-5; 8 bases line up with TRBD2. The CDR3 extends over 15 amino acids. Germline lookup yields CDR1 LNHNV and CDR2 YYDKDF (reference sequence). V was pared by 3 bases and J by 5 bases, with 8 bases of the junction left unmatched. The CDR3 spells CATSRVSGTEETQYF. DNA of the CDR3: TGTGCCACCAGCAGGGTTAGCGGGACCGAGGAGACCCAGTACTTC.

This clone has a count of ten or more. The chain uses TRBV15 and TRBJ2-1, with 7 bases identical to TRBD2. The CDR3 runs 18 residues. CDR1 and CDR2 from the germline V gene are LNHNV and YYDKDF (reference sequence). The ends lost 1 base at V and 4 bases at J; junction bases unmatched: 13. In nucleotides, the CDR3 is TGTGCCACCAGCAGAGCCCGGTGGGGGGAGGGGAGATACAATGAGCAGTTCTTC. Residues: CATSRARWGEGRYNEQFF.

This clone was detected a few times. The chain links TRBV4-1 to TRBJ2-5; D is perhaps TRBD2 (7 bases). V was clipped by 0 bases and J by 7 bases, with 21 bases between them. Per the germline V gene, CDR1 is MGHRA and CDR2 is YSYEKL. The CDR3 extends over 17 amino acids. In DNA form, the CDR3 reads TGCGCCAGCAGCCAAGAGGGAGCCGGGGGGCTGCCCTTGACCCAGTACTTC. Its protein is CASSQEGAGGLPLTQYF.

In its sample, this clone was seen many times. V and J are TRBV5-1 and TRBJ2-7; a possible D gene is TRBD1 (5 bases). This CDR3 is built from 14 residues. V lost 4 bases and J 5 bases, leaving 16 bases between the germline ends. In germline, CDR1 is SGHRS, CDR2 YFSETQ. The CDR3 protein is CASSLELAGNEQYF. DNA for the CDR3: TGCGCCAGCAGCCTGGAGCTGGCAGGGAACGAGCAGTACTTC.

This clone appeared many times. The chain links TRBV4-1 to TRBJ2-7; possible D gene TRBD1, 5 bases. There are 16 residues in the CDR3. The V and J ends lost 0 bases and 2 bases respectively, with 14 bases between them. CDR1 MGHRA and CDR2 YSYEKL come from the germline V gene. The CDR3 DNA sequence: TGCGCCAGCAGCCAAGATCCGACAGCGCCAACCTACGAGCAGTACTTC. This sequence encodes CASSQDPTAPTYEQYF.